This T cell receptor beta chain was observed in a study of monozygotic twins with inflammatory bowel disease. Broader study findings: Compared with healthy co-twins, IBD patients showed reduced TCRbeta repertoire diversity by inverse Simpson.

Molecular identifiers with 6-nucleotide sample barcodes were added during cDNA synthesis via template switching. TCRdb reanalyzed the 5' RACE reads and collapses them to one entry per CDR3 protein, without DNA. The sample is made up of fewer than 350,000 distinct CDR3 sequences, and the top ten hold roughly 2% of it. Notes on this clonotype: No antigen is known for it.

This receptor was identified in a human donor with ulcerative colitis or Crohn's disease, or a healthy co-twin of an affected twin (not recorded which). The sample comprised blood.

Here the CDR3 reads CASSLNSFDGEAFF. V gene TRBV5-1 combines with J gene TRBJ1-1. Germline V gene data show CDR1 as SGHRS and CDR2 as YFSETQ. CDR3 length equals 14 residues.